Listed below are T cell receptor beta chains from one sample, sequenced in a study of identical twins. TCRdb reanalysed the 5' RACE reads using MiXCR and keeps one entry per CDR3 protein. This sample has hundreds of thousands of distinct CDR3 sequences, with approximately 24% found just once. These data were also reused for a study on T cells expressing NK-cell markers.

Sequences were obtained from CD4+ T cells sorted from blood. These receptors were collected from a woman younger than 30 in good health. Each CDR3 is given with its conserved first and last residue.

CDR3: CASSPENKNIQYF
V: TRBV9
J: TRBJ2-4

CDR3: CSANPGERGYGYTF
V: TRBV20-1
J: TRBJ1-2

CDR3: CASSQGSETQYF
V: TRBV10-2
J: TRBJ2-5

CDR3: CAISEGGNEQFF
V: TRBV10-3
J: TRBJ2-1

CDR3: CASSLREGGTQYF
V: TRBV27
J: TRBJ2-3

CDR3: CASSRRGQGLYEQYF
V: TRBV18
J: TRBJ2-7

CDR3: CASSRFWFSGF
V: TRBV12-3/TRBV12-4
J: TRBJ2-7

CDR3: CASRMGVGRGTGANVLTF
V: TRBV12-3/TRBV12-4
J: TRBJ2-6

CDR3: CASSSRRGAGGSYEQYF
V: TRBV7-2
J: TRBJ2-7

CDR3: CASSEHRDRGYEQYF
V: TRBV2
J: TRBJ2-7

CDR3: CSAPTRREFSDTQYF
V: TRBV20-1
J: TRBJ2-3